The 26 T cell receptor beta chains given below trace back to one sample, sequenced in a study of shared clonotypes between healthy human individuals. Data came from immunoSEQ multiplex PCR; TCRdb stores just in-frame clones and leaves some out. The sample has about 2.3 million clones, over 90% seen once. The sample was naive CD4+ T cells from PBMCs. Stated subset: CD45RA+ positively selected. These receptors all come from a man between 18 and 29 years old in good health. Some clones in this sample may be carry-over from other donors' samples.

This rearrangement joins TRBV7-2 to TRBJ2-5; 8 nucleotides align to TRBD2. This CDR3 has 15 residues. After removal of 3 bases from V and 1 base from J, the junction contained 4 bases not matched to a gene. Germline CDR1 is SGHTA and CDR2 is FQGNSA. The CDR3 is CASSFSGTTQETQYF. The DNA of the CDR3 is TGTGCCAGCAGCTTTAGCGGGACCACCCAAGAGACCCAGTACTTC.

V and J are TRBV10-1 and TRBJ2-3; TRBD1 agrees at 7 bases. The CDR3 loop spans 17 amino acids. J gave up 0 bases and V 2 bases, and 8 bases lay outside the gene matches. The germline V gene encodes CDR1 WNHNN and CDR2 SYGVQD (reference sequence). The CDR3 sequence: CASSEGRDSFSTDTQYF. DNA of the CDR3: TGCGCCAGCAGTGAGGGAAGGGACAGCTTCAGCACAGATACGCAGTATTTT.

This clone has just a few counts. The sample holds other DNA sequences that translate to the same CDR3. The chain links TRBV28 to TRBJ1-5; D not resolved. The CDR3 runs to 11 residues. Germline-derived CDR1 and CDR2 are MDHEN and SYDVKM. Trimming pared 6 bases from V and 4 bases from J, leaving 4 bases between. This CDR3 reads CASRNNQPQHF. In DNA form, the CDR3 reads TGTGCCAGCAGAAATAATCAGCCCCAGCATTTT.

The CDR3 region is CASSLTSGTGRTGELFF. The CDR3 coding sequence is TGTGCCAGCAGCTTAACGTCGGGGACAGGGAGAACCGGGGAGCTGTTTTTT. The chain combines TRBV7-3 with TRBJ2-2, with 9 bases identical to TRBD1. CDR1 is SGHTA and CDR2 is FQGTGA in the germline V gene. Trimming cost V 0 bases and J 5 bases; bases outside gene matches: 7. The CDR3 contains 17 residues. Looking up the rest from reference TRBV7-3 and TRBJ2-2 gives the full variable domain: GAGVSQTPSNKVTEKGKYVELRCDPISGHTALYWYRQSLGQGPEFLIYFQGTGAADDSGLPNDRFFAVRPEGSVSTLKIQRTERGDSAVYLCASSLTSGTGRTGELFFGEGSRLTVL.

In the case of this clone: Distinct nucleotide sequences in the sample also encode this CDR3. The chain combines TRBV5-1 with TRBJ2-7, with 10 bases aligning to TRBD2. V shed 2 bases, J shed 2 bases, and the junction held 1 base outside the gene matches. The CDR3 has 14 residues. Germline V gene lookup returns CDR1 SGHRS and CDR2 YFSETQ. The DNA for the CDR3 is TGCGCCAGCAGCTTAGCGGGAGGGCCCTACGAGCAGTACTTC. Protein sequence: CASSLAGGPYEQYF. The whole variable domain, filled in from reference TRBV5-1 and TRBJ2-7, reads KAGVTQTPRYLIKTRGQQVTLSCSPISGHRSVSWYQQTPGQGLQFLFEYFSETQRNKGNFPGRFSGRQFSNSRSEMNVSTLELGDSALYLCASSLAGGPYEQYFGPGTRLTVT.

V is TRBV11-2 and J is TRBJ2-1; D is ambiguous. Between the trimmed V and J ends, which lost 6 bases and 6 bases, there was a span of 12 bases. Germline CDR1 SGHAT, CDR2 FQNNGV. The CDR3 has 13 amino acids. CDR3 sequence (DNA): TGTGCCAGCAGTCAGACCGCCTTCAATGAGCAGTTCTTC. This gives the protein CASSQTAFNEQFF.

J is TRBJ2-1 and V is TRBV2, with 8 bases identical to TRBD1. CDR1 is SNHLY and CDR2 is FYNNEI in the germline V gene. V was clipped by 5 bases and J by 3 bases; unmatched bases: 6. This CDR3 is 15 amino acids long. The CDR3 DNA follows: TGTGCCAGCAGTAACGACAGGGGAATCTACAATGAGCAGTTCTTC. It codes for CASSNDRGIYNEQFF.

As regards this clone: This sample also contains other DNA sequences that code for the same CDR3. V usage is TRBV5-1 and J usage is TRBJ1-1; unclear D gene. Per germline, CDR1 SGHRS and CDR2 YFSETQ. Trimming removed 0 bases at V and 3 bases at J, with 12 bases between. This CDR3 region has 15 residues. The CDR3 sequence is CASSLAGPEDTEAFF. CDR3 nucleotide sequence: TGCGCCAGCAGCTTGGCCGGCCCGGAGGACACTGAAGCTTTCTTT.

This clone was detected only once. The chain couples TRBV15 to TRBJ2-5; D is perhaps TRBD1 or TRBD2 (5 bases each). The CDR3 consists of 16 residues. Germline V lookup: CDR1 LNHNV, CDR2 YYDKDF (reference sequence). Between the trimmed V and J ends, which lost 5 bases and 4 bases, there was a span of 20 bases. CDR3: CATSVGGSSTRETQYF. CDR3 DNA: TGTGCCACCAGCGTTGGGGGATCTAGCACCAGAGAGACCCAGTACTTC.

For this clone: The junction shows a germline mismatch at one end, possibly a read error. The genes are TRBV5-1 and TRBJ1-3; no firm D call. CDR1 and CDR2 (germline): SGHRS, YFSETQ. This CDR3 is 13 amino acids long. The CDR3 DNA sequence: TGCGCCAGCAGCTTGGAATCTGCAAACACCATATATTTT. Its protein is CASSLESANTIYF. The entire variable domain, with the rest obtained from reference TRBV5-1 and TRBJ1-3, is as follows: KAGVTQTPRYLIKTRGQQVTLSCSPISGHRSVSWYQQTPGQGLQFLFEYFSETQRNKGNFPGRFSGRQFSNSRSEMNVSTLELGDSALYLCASSLESANTIYFGEGSWLTVV.

The chain recombines TRBV10-3 with TRBJ2-7; 14 bases are shared with TRBD2. V dropped 4 bases and J dropped 3; count of bases not matched to a gene: 2. The CDR3 runs 15 residues. The germline CDR1 and CDR2 sequences are ENHRY and SYGVKD. The CDR3, as DNA: TGTGCCATCAGTGGGACTAGCGGGAGGATCTACGAGCAGTACTTC. It is translated as CAISGTSGRIYEQYF.

The genes are TRBV27 and TRBJ1-4, with a weak D call TRBD1 (5 bases). The germline V gene encodes CDR1 MNHEY and CDR2 SMNVEV (reference sequence). Trimming removed 7 bases from V and 7 bases from J, with 16 bases in between. CDR3 length: 14 residues. CDR3 protein: CASKRAGQGEKLFF. The CDR3 region has the DNA TGTGCCAGCAAGCGGGCCGGGCAGGGTGAAAAACTGTTTTTT.

V is TRBV30 and J is TRBJ2-2, with no clear D. CDR1 GTSNPN and CDR2 SVGIG come from the germline V gene (reference sequence). This CDR3 comprises 13 residues. V lost 5 bases and J 8 bases, leaving 15 bases between the germline ends. CDR3 nucleotides: TGTGCCTGGGCGAAATGGGGTTTGGGGGAGCTGTTTTTT. Translated: CAWAKWGLGELFF.

V usage is TRBV7-9 and J usage is TRBJ1-1; D is undetermined. Per germline, CDR1 SEHNR and CDR2 FQNEAQ (reference sequence). Trimming shortened V by 0 bases and J by 1 base, and 9 bases separated the two germline ends. This CDR3 spans 15 amino acids. The CDR3 spells CASSLAVAGNTEAFF. In DNA form, the CDR3 reads TGTGCCAGCAGCTTAGCAGTCGCAGGGAACACTGAAGCTTTCTTT.

The count of this clone is one. The V gene is TRBV2, the J gene TRBJ1-5; perhaps TRBD1 as D (5 bases). The CDR3 sequence is 13 residues long. The germline gives CDR1 SNHLY, CDR2 FYNNEI. The ends were cut back, 6 bases at V and 6 bases at J, with 12 bases in the middle. The CDR3 here is CASRDNTGQPQHF. CDR3 coding DNA: TGTGCCAGCAGGGACAATACAGGTCAGCCCCAGCATTTT.

This rearrangement joins TRBV18 to TRBJ2-3; the match to TRBD2 covers 10 bases. The CDR3 consists of 17 residues. Germline values: CDR1 KGHSH, CDR2 LQKENI. Trimming cost V 4 bases and J 5 bases; bases outside gene matches: 12. The CDR3 nucleotides are TGTGCCAGCTCACTGCTAGCGGGAGAGGGGTATGGAGATACGCAGTATTTT. Residues: CASSLLAGEGYGDTQYF.

The rearrangement joins TRBV30 to TRBJ1-1; maybe TRBD1 (6 bases). Germline V gene sequence: CDR1 GTSNPN, CDR2 SVGIG (reference sequence). V was cut by 3 bases and J by 5 bases, with 16 bases left in between. The CDR3 is 14 amino acids. CDR3 nucleotide sequence: TGTGCCTGGAGAGAACAGGGAGTGGGGACTGAAGCTTTCTTT. Encoded protein: CAWREQGVGTEAFF.

The gene calls are TRBV25-1 and TRBJ2-3, with unresolved D. The CDR3 totals 14 residues. Germline lookup yields CDR1 MGHDK and CDR2 SYGVNS. V gave up 6 bases and J gave up 0 bases, with 10 bases separating them. The CDR3 loop is CASSKVASTDTQYF. For the CDR3, the DNA is TGTGCCAGCAGCAAAGTGGCTAGCACAGATACGCAGTATTTT.

J is TRBJ2-6 and V is TRBV9, with D hard to call. Trimming left V 2 bases short and J 1 base short, with 10 bases between. The CDR3 is 16 amino acids. Per germline, CDR1 SGDLS and CDR2 YYNGEE. CDR3 nucleotides: TGTGCCAGCAGCGTGGCCTCCTATTCTGGGGCCAACGTCCTGACTTTC. The encoded protein is CASSVASYSGANVLTF.

The chain recombines TRBV5-1 with TRBJ2-3, with 12 bases aligning to TRBD2. This CDR3 spans 18 amino acids. Germline CDR1 reads SGHRS; CDR2 reads YFSETQ. V shed 2 bases, J shed 0 bases, and the junction held 7 bases outside the gene matches. CDR3 residues: CASSLLAGGPPSTDTQYF. Written as DNA, the CDR3 is TGCGCCAGCAGCTTACTAGCGGGAGGTCCCCCTAGCACAGATACGCAGTATTTT. The full variable domain, rest sourced from reference TRBV5-1 and TRBJ2-3, is KAGVTQTPRYLIKTRGQQVTLSCSPISGHRSVSWYQQTPGQGLQFLFEYFSETQRNKGNFPGRFSGRQFSNSRSEMNVSTLELGDSALYLCASSLLAGGPPSTDTQYFGPGTRLTVL.

This clone was picked up one time. V gene TRBV6-1 combines with J gene TRBJ2-5; no reliable D call. Between the trimmed V and J ends, which lost 3 bases and 1 base, there was a span of 9 bases. The germline V gene has CDR1 MNHNS and CDR2 SASEGT. The CDR3 length is 14 residues. The CDR3 is CASSESGSQETQYF. CDR3 in DNA: TGTGCCAGCAGTGAGTCGGGCAGCCAAGAGACCCAGTACTTC.

The V and J genes are TRBV5-8 and TRBJ2-3; D is tentatively TRBD1 or TRBD2 (5 bases each). The ends were cut back, 4 bases at V and 0 bases at J, with 9 bases in the middle. Per the germline V gene, CDR1 is SGHTS and CDR2 is YDEGEE. The length of the CDR3 is 14 residues. CDR3 sequence reads: CASSRRDSTDTQYF. The CDR3 coding sequence is TGTGCCAGCAGCCGCCGGGACAGCACAGATACGCAGTATTTT.

J is TRBJ2-7 and V is TRBV27; 8 nucleotides match TRBD1. The V gene's germline CDR1 is MNHEY and CDR2 SMNVEV (reference sequence). J was trimmed by 0 bases and V by 4 bases; bases with no gene match: 5. The CDR3 totals 15 residues. The chain's CDR3 is CASSSGQARSYEQYF. DNA of the CDR3: TGTGCCAGCAGTTCGGGACAGGCTCGCTCCTACGAGCAGTACTTC.

Regarding this clone: Other DNA sequences in the same sample also yield this CDR3. This chain links TRBV9 with TRBJ2-3; 10 bases map to TRBD2. CDR1 is SGDLS and CDR2 is YYNGEE in the germline V gene. After removal of 0 bases from V and 5 bases from J, the junction contained 0 bases not matched to a gene. The CDR3 runs 14 residues. The CDR3 here is CASSVASGRDTQYF. As DNA, the CDR3 is TGTGCCAGCAGCGTAGCTAGCGGGAGAGATACGCAGTATTTT.

The chain couples TRBV19 to TRBJ1-1; D may be TRBD1 (6 bases). Germline V CDR1 and CDR2: LNHDA, SQIVND (reference sequence). The CDR3 loop spans 12 amino acids. Between the trimmed V and J ends, which lost 11 bases and 7 bases, there was a span of 17 bases. This chain's CDR3 is CAPWGARSEAFF. The CDR3 DNA is TGTGCCCCCTGGGGGGCGCGTAGTGAAGCTTTCTTT. The full variable domain, completed using reference TRBV19 and TRBJ1-1, is DGGITQSPKYLFRKEGQNVTLSCEQNLNHDAMYWYRQDPGQGLRLIYYSQIVNDFQKGDIAEGYSVSREKKESFPLTVTSAQKNPTAFYLCAPWGARSEAFFGQGTRLTVV.

This chain uses TRBV19 with TRBJ2-7; D remains unclear. The CDR3 sequence is 15 residues long. Germline CDR1 LNHDA, CDR2 SQIVND (reference sequence). Trimming took 5 bases from V and 2 from J, leaving 16 bases between them. DNA of the CDR3: TGTGCCAGTAGTCCCGGCTCTTCTAGACCCTACGAGCAGTACTTC. It is translated as CASSPGSSRPYEQYF.